These T cell receptor beta chains were read from a single sample in a study of T-cell memory formation after mild COVID-19. TCRdb reprocessed the 5' RACE reads via MiXCR and lists one record per CDR3 protein. The data contain fewer than 700,000 distinct CDR3 sequences, roughly 18% of them singletons. The source material was PBMCs or a T cell subset sorted from them (not recorded which). The receptors shown here come from an adult woman who had mild COVID-19 (a few samples of this study predate the infection). Cell type and time point are not known. Both conserved end residues are part of each CDR3. A D gene is named only where the DNA matches it firmly. Not every row has a clone size; where given, it reads once, few, many or a size class.

TRBD1	few	TRBV9	TRBJ2-1	CASNQGDAYNEQFF	TGTGCCAGCAACCAGGGGGACGCCTACAATGAGCAGTTCTTC
NA	NA	TRBV7-9	TRBJ2-5	CASRGTVETQYF	TGTGCCAGCCGGGGGACAGTTGAGACCCAGTACTTC
NA	NA	TRBV29-1	TRBJ1-2	CSAVLSQGGYTF	TGCAGCGCCGTACTTTCACAGGGTGGCTACACCTTC
TRBD1	NA	TRBV19	TRBJ1-1	CASSIVGTGLNTEAFF	TGTGCCAGTAGTATAGTCGGGACAGGGCTGAACACTGAAGCTTTCTTT
NA	NA	TRBV21-1	TRBJ2-4	CASSNRTGGEGTYF	TGTGCCAGCAGCAACAGGACAGGGGGAGAGGGCACGTACTTC
NA	few	TRBV29-1	TRBJ2-5	CSVEVVGGQETQYF	TGCAGCGTTGAAGTAGTAGGGGGCCAAGAGACCCAGTACTTC
NA	few	TRBV6-6	TRBJ2-3	CATKGYGQSTDTQYF	TGTGCCACCAAAGGGTACGGGCAAAGCACAGATACGCAGTATTTT
NA	NA	TRBV2	TRBJ2-2	CASSGRGKVAGELFF	TGTGCCAGCAGTGGCAGGGGCAAGGTGGCCGGGGAGCTGTTTTTT
TRBD2	NA	TRBV4-1	TRBJ2-1	CASSLLAGAGDEQFF	TGCGCCAGCAGCCTACTAGCGGGCGCGGGCGATGAGCAGTTCTTC
NA	once	TRBV29-1	TRBJ2-7	CSCVTWARDPGLSKQYF	TGCAGCTGCGTCACGTGGGCCCGAGACCCGGGCTTGAGCAAGCAGTACTTC
NA	NA	TRBV2	TRBJ1-4	CASSEWSSPDEKLFF	TGTGCCAGCAGTGAATGGTCCTCGCCGGATGAAAAACTGTTTTTT
NA	NA	TRBV4-1	TRBJ2-2	CASSQGPRLIGRELFF	TGCGCCAGCAGCCAAGGGCCAAGACTGATTGGGCGGGAGCTGTTTTTT
TRBD1	NA	TRBV13	TRBJ2-7	CASSLRSGTGGNEQYF	TGTGCCAGCAGCTTAAGGTCCGGGACAGGGGGAAATGAGCAGTACTTC
NA	NA	TRBV5-1	TRBJ1-4	CASSFSRTSDEKLFF	TGCGCCAGCAGCTTTAGCCGGACGTCTGACGAAAAACTGTTTTTT
NA	NA	TRBV27	TRBJ2-1	CASSLFRGVGGDRNEQFF	TGTGCCAGCAGTCTCTTTAGGGGGGTTGGGGGAGACCGCAATGAGCAGTTCTTC
TRBD2	NA	TRBV7-2	TRBJ2-1	CASSSSGGRGNEQFF	TGTGCCAGCAGCTCTAGCGGGGGAAGGGGCAATGAGCAGTTCTTC
TRBD1	NA	TRBV12-3/TRBV12-4	TRBJ1-2	CASTQIMTGGYGYTF	TGTGCCAGCACCCAAATAATGACAGGGGGGTACGGCTACACCTTC
NA	few	TRBV18	TRBJ2-7	CASSPSLGNEQYF	TGTGCCAGCTCACCCTCGCTAGGTAACGAGCAGTACTTC
TRBD2	few	TRBV20-1	TRBJ2-1	CSAYGLAASYNEQFF	TGCAGTGCCTACGGACTAGCGGCCTCCTACAATGAGCAGTTCTTC
TRBD1	NA	TRBV5-1	TRBJ2-1	CASSSRGQGFDEQFF	TGCGCCAGCAGCTCCCGCGGACAGGGGTTCGATGAGCAGTTCTTC
TRBD2	few	TRBV4-2	TRBJ2-1	CASSQASVLATEQFF	TGTGCCAGCAGCCAAGCTTCGGTACTAGCGACCGAGCAGTTCTTC
NA	NA	TRBV12-3/TRBV12-4	TRBJ1-1	CASSTRTARNTEAFF	TGTGCCAGCAGTACGAGGACCGCCCGGAACACTGAAGCTTTCTTT
NA	few	TRBV13	TRBJ2-2	CASSFGGVGTGELFF	TGTGCCAGCAGCTTTGGAGGGGTCGGCACCGGGGAGCTGTTTTTT
TRBD1	NA	TRBV29-1	TRBJ1-1	CSAFRQGGTNTEAFF	TGCAGCGCTTTCCGACAGGGAGGGACGAACACTGAAGCTTTCTTT
NA	NA	TRBV2	TRBJ2-5	CASSDRQAGQETQYF	TGTGCCAGCAGTGACCGACAGGCCGGTCAAGAGACCCAGTACTTC
NA	NA	TRBV19	TRBJ1-1	CASSIGRRTEDFF	TGTGCCAGTAGTATAGGCCGGCGGACTGAAGATTTCTTT
TRBD1	few	TRBV5-5	TRBJ2-7	CASSSAGQGYYEQYF	TGTGCCAGCAGCTCCGCGGGACAGGGTTACTACGAGCAGTACTTC
TRBD2	few	TRBV5-1	TRBJ2-4	CASSSSPLAGGRDIQYF	TGCGCCAGCAGCTCGAGTCCACTAGCGGGAGGGCGTGACATTCAGTACTTC
TRBD2	few	TRBV5-4	TRBJ2-5	CASSFGLAGVKQETQYF	TGTGCCAGCAGCTTTGGACTAGCGGGGGTGAAACAAGAGACCCAGTACTTC